This TCR beta chain stems from a study of shared T cell receptors in the human thymus (dated by TCRdb to the early 2020s). As for the study more broadly: The study examined how self-reactive, shared T-cell receptor alpha chains are generated in the human thymus.

Remarks on this clone: The target of this receptor is not known. No base quality information exists; no much larger clone differs at one position.

The junction shows trimming of 3 bases on V and 2 bases on J, and the gene matches do not reach 12 bases of it. The CDR3 contains 17 residues, cysteine and phenylalanine counted. Left in the record is the CDR3 DNA by itself, 51 bases read in frame from the first base. From the germline V gene (reference sequence), CDR1 is LNHDA and CDR2 is SQIVND. Libraries were made using the immunoSEQ multiplex PCR assay. TCRdb mirrors the immuneACCESS table, restricted to in-frame sequences. Some clones are absent from its copies; in checked studies, under half trace to an unresolved V gene, and the reason for the others is unknown. This sample is represented by hundreds of thousands of clones; approximately 88% of them were singletons. About 0.01% of the sample is held by the ten biggest clonotypes. These sequences were also reported in another study, on human thymus T cells. The second study's authors report: In Finland, the donors were immunologically healthy infants who were having open corrective cardiac surgery for congenital heart defects. The thymus tissue came from surgical resects taken out during corrective cardiac surgery. V and J gene segment usage appeared biased in both thymic and peripheral blood repertoires. Highly overlapping thymic TCR repertoires among unrelated individuals were reported in the related research. TCR alpha and beta repertoires from roughly eight infant thymus samples and four related peripheral blood samples were characterized in the study. The infant donors were roughly 6 to 250 days old, and the cohort included roughly six males and two females. Thymocytes were mechanically released from the tissue and were stored as pellets of 10-30 million cells at -70 degrees C. A QIAsymphony instrument was used to extract genomic DNA from frozen cell pellets. Using the immunoSEQ multiplex PCR assay, the TCRB and TCRAD loci were amplified from a standardized quantity of quality-controlled genomic DNA. The amplicons spanned the V(D)J region and were long enough to cover the CDR3 and allow V and J genes to be identified. The amplicons were sequenced on an Illumina platform via the commercial immunoSEQ service. Corrections for primer bias and sequencing errors followed previously described methods, while TCRAD and TCRB definitions were based on the IMGT database. Repertoires were analysed with immunoSEQ Analyzer 3.0 and VDJTools, covering basic statistics, V/J segment usage, diversity estimates, rarefaction and pairwise overlap. Chao1, ChaoE, Efron-Thisted, Shannon and inverse Simpson indices were used to estimate diversity, which was also estimated on datasets down-sampled to the smallest sample. Repertoire overlap used strict matching of CDR3 nucleotide sequence, V gene and J gene, with Jaccard-based multidimensional scaling clustering. Thymus samples yielded on average roughly 840,000 unique TCRB clonotypes, compared with 75,000 to 85,000 from blood samples.

The sample comprised thymocytes. This clonotype was sampled from a boy in the first two years of life with a congenital heart defect. Donor details come from another sample of the same person, matched by shared clones. The sequence links TRBV19 to TRBJ2-7, and 8 junction bases match TRBD2. The DNA sequence is TGTGCCAGTAGTATTAATTTGGCTAGCGGGCGAACCTACGAGCAGTACTTC. Its amino acids are CASSINLASGRTYEQYF. Beyond the CDR3, the reference TRBV19 and TRBJ2-7 genes provide the residues; the full variable domain reads: DGGITQSPKYLFRKEGQNVTLSCEQNLNHDAMYWYRQDPGQGLRLIYYSQIVNDFQKGDIAEGYSVSREKKESFPLTVTSAQKNPTAFYLCASSINLASGRTYEQYFGPGTRLTVT.